This T cell receptor (beta chain) was found in a study of T cells in Graves' hyperthyroidism and ophthalmopathy. Broader study findings: Ophthalmopathy was predicted by the model a median of 6.5 months ahead of onset. A model of 13 V-J pairs discriminated ophthalmopathy from stable hyperthyroidism.

Across 18 months, stable Graves' hyperthyroidism was marked by no progression to ophthalmopathy. Investigators excluded patients with uncontrolled infection, other autoimmune disease, pregnancy or lactation. It was RNA transcripts that yielded the amplified TCR beta CDR3 regions. The primer set for the first-round RT-PCR of the TCR CDR3 was HTBI. TCRdb redid the calling of the multiplex PCR reads with MiXCR, one entry per CDR3 protein. The sample records 300,000 or so distinct CDR3 sequences, 16% being singletons. A remark on this clonotype: Its antigen is unknown.

Sequences were obtained from blood. This clonotype originated in a man younger than 45 with Graves' hyperthyroidism.

The CDR3 region has the DNA TGTGCCAGCAGCGCCATGGGGGAGGGCGAGCAGTACTTC. Translation gives CASSAMGEGEQYF. V is TRBV9 and J is TRBJ2-7, with 7 bases that match TRBD2. The CDR3 runs to 13 residues. Germline lookup yields CDR1 SGDLS and CDR2 YYNGEE. V shed 3 bases and J 6 bases; nucleotides not matched to a gene: 6.